The 22 T cell receptor beta chains below all came from one sample that was sequenced in a study of blood T cell repertoires in COVID-19. Profiled with immunoSEQ multiplex PCR; TCRdb holds only in-frame clones, not every one. Of about 40,000 clones listed, about four fifths are singletons. The sequenced sample was peripheral blood. The receptors derive from a woman in her 70s with acute or convalescent COVID-19.

The chain couples TRBV3-1 (or the pseudogene TRBV3-2) to TRBJ1-2; possible D gene TRBD1, 6 bases. The CDR3 covers 14 residues. V lost 3 bases to trimming and J lost 2 bases, with 10 bases between them. Germline CDR1 and CDR2: LGHDT and YNNKEL (reference sequence). CDR3 sequence: CASSHPDRNYGYTF. CDR3 DNA: TGTGCCAGCAGCCACCCTGACAGGAACTATGGCTACACCTTC.

The CDR3 spells CASSWERLNTEAFF. For the CDR3, the DNA is TGCGCCAGCAGCTGGGAGCGACTGAACACTGAAGCTTTCTTT. This rearrangement joins TRBV5-1 to TRBJ1-1; D gene ambiguous. Germline assignment: CDR1 SGHRS and CDR2 YFSETQ. This CDR3 region has 14 residues. The germline V and J ends were trimmed by 3 bases and 0 bases, with 9 bases remaining between them.

The chain is built from TRBV27 and TRBJ2-3; no clear D gene. The V gene's germline CDR1 is MNHEY and CDR2 SMNVEV (reference sequence). This CDR3 is built from 13 residues. V lost 2 bases, J lost 2 bases, and 5 bases lay in between. The CDR3 reads CASSLQNTDTQYF. CDR3 DNA sequence: TGTGCCAGCAGTTTACAAAACACAGATACGCAGTATTTT.

This sequence joins TRBV5-4 and TRBJ2-5; no clear D gene. CDR1 is SGHNT, CDR2 YYREEE, per germline (reference sequence). The CDR3 is 11 residues long. Trimming removed 5 bases from V and 3 bases from J, with 5 bases in between. The CDR3 region has the DNA TGTGCCAGCAGATCGGAAGAGACCCAGTACTTC. Amino acids: CASRSEETQYF.

The chain is built from TRBV3-1 (or the pseudogene TRBV3-2) and TRBJ1-1; D uncertain. V was shortened by 1 base and J by 5 bases, with 14 bases between the two germline ends. Germline values: CDR1 LGHDT, CDR2 YNNKEL (reference sequence). The length of the CDR3 is 15 residues. The CDR3 region has the DNA TGTGCCAGCAGCCAAGGTGCCGGGTGGCCGACTGAAGCTTTCTTT. Translated: CASSQGAGWPTEAFF.

The V and J genes are TRBV5-1 and TRBJ1-4; D is unresolved. CDR3 length: 14 residues. The germline CDR1 and CDR2 sequences are SGHRS and YFSETQ. V shed 4 bases and J shed 0 bases, with 7 bases lying between them. The CDR3 bases are TGCGCCAGCAGCCTAGGAACAACTAATGAAAAACTGTTTTTT. It is translated as CASSLGTTNEKLFF.

The chain uses TRBV9 and TRBJ2-1; 11 bases are a match to TRBD2. The CDR3 is made up of 16 amino acids. V shed 1 base, J shed 8 bases, and the junction held 8 bases outside the gene matches. Germline V gene sequence: CDR1 SGDLS, CDR2 YYNGEE. The CDR3 region has the DNA TGTGCCAGCAGCGTAAGTCCTAGCGGGAGGACAGATGAGCAGTTCTTC. Its protein product is CASSVSPSGRTDEQFF.

CDR3 nucleotide sequence: TGTGCCTGGAAACCACAAGCGGTTGAGCAGTTCTTC. Amino acids: CAWKPQAVEQFF. V usage is TRBV30 and J usage is TRBJ2-1; D perhaps matches TRBD2 (5 bases). Trimming removed 4 bases from V and 9 bases from J, with 13 bases in between. This CDR3 contains 12 residues. The germline V gene has CDR1 GTSNPN and CDR2 SVGIG (reference sequence).

The V call is TRBV18, the J call TRBJ2-4; the D gene is possibly TRBD2 (6 bases). Germline CDR1 KGHSH, CDR2 LQKENI. There are 14 residues in the CDR3. Trimming shortened V by 3 bases and J by 3 bases, and 9 bases separated the two germline ends. The CDR3 nucleotides are TGTGCCAGCTCACCGGGACTCGGCAAAAACATTCAGTACTTC. Its protein product is CASSPGLGKNIQYF. The full variable domain, rest sourced from reference TRBV18 and TRBJ2-4, is NAGVMQNPRHLVRRRGQEARLRCSPMKGHSHVYWYRQLPEEGLKFMVYLQKENIIDESGMPKERFSAEFPKEGPSILRIQQVVRGDSAAYFCASSPGLGKNIQYFGAGTRLSVL.

The rearrangement links TRBV28 to TRBJ2-1, with D unresolved. Germline CDR1 and CDR2: MDHEN and SYDVKM. The CDR3 runs to 16 residues. The V end lost 4 bases, the J end lost 2 bases, and 15 bases lay between the germline ends. The CDR3 loop is CASSSLLRSPYNEQFF. CDR3 nucleotide sequence: TGTGCCAGCAGTTCCCTACTAAGGAGCCCCTACAATGAGCAGTTCTTC.

V gene TRBV2 combines with J gene TRBJ2-2, with D tentatively TRBD2 (6 bases). From germline, CDR1 is SNHLY and CDR2 FYNNEI. The CDR3 extends over 15 amino acids. The V end lost 10 bases, the J end lost 0 bases, and 15 bases lay between the germline ends. CDR3 DNA: TGTGCCACCGCCCCCCCGGGAGCGAACACCGGGGAGCTGTTTTTT. Amino acids: CATAPPGANTGELFF.

This clone appeared a single time. The gene calls are TRBV20-1 and TRBJ1-6; D call uncertain. V shed 3 bases and J shed 12 bases, with 6 bases lying between them. The germline gives CDR1 DFQATT, CDR2 SNEGSKA (reference sequence). The CDR3 extends over 10 amino acids. This CDR3 reads CSASRGPLHF. The CDR3 DNA reads TGCAGTGCTAGCCGGGGACCCCTCCACTTT.

V gene TRBV7-9 combines with J gene TRBJ1-1; D unclear. The CDR3 length is 14 residues. The germline V gene encodes CDR1 SEHNR and CDR2 FQNEAQ (reference sequence). Between the trimmed V and J ends, which lost 5 bases and 6 bases, there was a span of 16 bases. Here the CDR3 DNA reads TGTGCCAGCAGCCCTCAGAGCATGGGAGCTGAAGCTTTCTTT. Amino acids: CASSPQSMGAEAFF.

The chain recombines TRBV19 with TRBJ2-7; TRBD1 matches 8 bases. In germline, CDR1 is LNHDA, CDR2 SQIVND (reference sequence). The CDR3 covers 14 residues. Trimming removed 1 base from V and 3 bases from J; junction bases left unmatched: 2. CDR3 region: CASSIGTGNYEQYF. CDR3 coding DNA: TGTGCCAGTAGTATAGGGACAGGGAACTACGAGCAGTACTTC.

This clone has only one observation. The gene calls are TRBV4-2 and TRBJ2-1, with D maybe TRBD1 (5 bases). Trimming took 0 bases from V and 8 from J, leaving 17 bases between them. This CDR3 has 16 residues. Germline CDR1 reads LGHNA; CDR2 reads YNFKEQ. In DNA form, the CDR3 reads TGTGCCAGCAGCCAAGAGGGGCTCGCGGTTAATGATGAGCAGTTCTTC. Translated: CASSQEGLAVNDEQFF.

V gene TRBV2 combines with J gene TRBJ1-5; 9 bases fit TRBD1. The CDR3 totals 16 residues. Trimming took 6 bases from V and 2 from J; bases not matched to a gene: 8. From germline, CDR1 is SNHLY and CDR2 FYNNEI. The CDR3 protein is CASRPTGGRGNQPQHF. DNA for the CDR3: TGTGCCAGCAGGCCTACAGGGGGCAGGGGCAATCAGCCCCAGCATTTT. The whole variable domain, filled in from reference TRBV2 and TRBJ1-5, reads EPEVTQTPSHQVTQMGQEVILRCVPISNHLYFYWYRQILGQKVEFLVSFYNNEISEKSEIFDDQFSVERPDGSNFTLKIRSTKLEDSAMYFCASRPTGGRGNQPQHFGDGTRLSIL.

V gene TRBV6-5 combines with J gene TRBJ1-1, with D tentatively TRBD1 (6 bases). The CDR3 has 12 amino acids. With 6 bases removed from V and 2 bases from J, the gap between germline ends came to 7 bases. Looked up from germline, CDR1 is MNHEY and CDR2 is SVGAGI. CDR3 amino acids: CASRTGNTEAFF. The CDR3 DNA reads TGTGCCAGCAGGACAGGAAACACTGAAGCTTTCTTT.

As regards this clone: The junction shows a germline mismatch at one end, possibly a read error. The J gene is TRBJ1-2, the V gene TRBV29-1, with a weak D call TRBD1 (5 bases). This CDR3 spans 12 amino acids. Germline CDR1 SQVTM, CDR2 ANQGSEA. CDR3 DNA sequence: TGCAGCGTTCAAGACCCAGGGCACGGCTACACCTTC. It encodes CSVQDPGHGYTF.

The CDR3 is CASSREKSSYNSPLHF. The CDR3 nucleotides are TGTGCCAGTAGTAGGGAGAAGAGCTCCTATAATTCACCCCTCCACTTT. The chain links TRBV19 to TRBJ1-6; D call uncertain. CDR1 is LNHDA, CDR2 SQIVND, per germline (reference sequence). Trimming took off 4 bases at V and 0 bases at J, with 10 bases between the two ends. The CDR3 runs 16 residues.

The V and J genes are TRBV5-1 and TRBJ2-1; 11 bases match TRBD2. Germline V gives CDR1 SGHRS, CDR2 YFSETQ. The trim removed 4 bases at V and 7 bases at J, leaving 7 bases unmatched. The CDR3 loop spans 15 amino acids. CDR3 amino acids: CASSQLTSGANEQFF. CDR3 nucleotides: TGCGCCAGCAGCCAATTGACTAGCGGGGCTAATGAGCAGTTCTTC.

This sequence joins TRBV4-3 and TRBJ1-3; TRBD1 matches at 12 bases. J lost 1 base, V lost 3 bases, and 16 bases had no gene match. The V gene's germline CDR1 is LGHNA and CDR2 YSLEER. This CDR3 comprises 21 residues. The DNA for the CDR3 is TGCGCCAGCAGCCACCTCCAGTCGGGACAGGGGGCTTTAAGGTCTGGAAACACCATATATTTT. This gives the protein CASSHLQSGQGALRSGNTIYF.

The V call is TRBV21-1, the J call TRBJ1-1. TRBV21-1 has pseudogene status. The CDR3 length is 14 residues. The DNA for the CDR3 is TGTGCCAGCAGCAAAGCTAGTTCTAAGTCTGAAGCTTTCTTT. Amino acid sequence: CASSKASSKSEAFF.